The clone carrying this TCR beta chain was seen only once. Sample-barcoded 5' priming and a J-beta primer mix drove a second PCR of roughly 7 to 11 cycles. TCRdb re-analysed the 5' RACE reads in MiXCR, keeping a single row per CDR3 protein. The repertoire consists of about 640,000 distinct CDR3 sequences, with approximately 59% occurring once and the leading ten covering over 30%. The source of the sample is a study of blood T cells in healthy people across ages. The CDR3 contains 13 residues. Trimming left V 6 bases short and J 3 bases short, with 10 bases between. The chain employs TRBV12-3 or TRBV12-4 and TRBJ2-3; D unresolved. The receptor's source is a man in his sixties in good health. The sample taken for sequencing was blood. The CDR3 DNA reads TGTGCCAGCAGCCTTACCGCTACAGATACGCAGTATTTT. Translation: CASSLTATDTQYF.